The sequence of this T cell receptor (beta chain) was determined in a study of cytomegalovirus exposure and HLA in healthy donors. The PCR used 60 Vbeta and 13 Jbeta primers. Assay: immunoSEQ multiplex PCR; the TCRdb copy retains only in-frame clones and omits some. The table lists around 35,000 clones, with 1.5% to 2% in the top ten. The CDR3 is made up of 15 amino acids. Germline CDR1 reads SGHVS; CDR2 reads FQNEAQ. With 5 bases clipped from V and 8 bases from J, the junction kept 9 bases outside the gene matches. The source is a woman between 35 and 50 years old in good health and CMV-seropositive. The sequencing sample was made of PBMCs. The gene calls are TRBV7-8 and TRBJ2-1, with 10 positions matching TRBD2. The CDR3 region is CASSPGLARGHEQFF. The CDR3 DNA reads TGTGCCAGCAGCCCGGGACTAGCGCGGGGCCATGAGCAGTTCTTC.